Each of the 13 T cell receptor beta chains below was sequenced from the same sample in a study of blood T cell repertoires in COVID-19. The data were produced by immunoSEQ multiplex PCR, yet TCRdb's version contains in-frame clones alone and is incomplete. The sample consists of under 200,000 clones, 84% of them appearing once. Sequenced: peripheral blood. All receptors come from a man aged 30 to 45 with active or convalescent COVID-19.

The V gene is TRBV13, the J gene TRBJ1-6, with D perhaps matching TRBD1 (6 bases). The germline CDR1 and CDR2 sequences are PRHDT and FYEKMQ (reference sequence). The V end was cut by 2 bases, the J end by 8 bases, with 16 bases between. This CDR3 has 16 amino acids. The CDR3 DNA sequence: TGTGCCAGCAGCTTACGAGGCAGGGGAAGGGATTCACCCCTCCACTTT. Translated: CASSLRGRGRDSPLHF.

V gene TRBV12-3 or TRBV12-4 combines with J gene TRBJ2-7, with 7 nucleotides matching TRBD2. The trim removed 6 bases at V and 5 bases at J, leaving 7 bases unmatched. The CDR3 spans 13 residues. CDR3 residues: CASSWGGVDEQYV. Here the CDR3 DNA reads TGTGCCAGCAGCTGGGGGGGGGTGGACGAGCAGTACGTC.

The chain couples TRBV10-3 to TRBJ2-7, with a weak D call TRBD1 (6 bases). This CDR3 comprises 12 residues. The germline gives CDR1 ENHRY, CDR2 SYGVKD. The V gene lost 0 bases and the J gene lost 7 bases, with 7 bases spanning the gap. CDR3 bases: TGTGCCATCAGTGAGTCAGGGGGAGAGCAGTACTTC. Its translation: CAISESGGEQYF.

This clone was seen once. The CDR3 nucleotides read TGTGCCAGCGAGGACAGGGGGGGTCAGCCCCAGCATTTT. Amino acids: CASEDRGGQPQHF. The chain employs TRBV21-1 and TRBJ1-5; the listed D gene, TRBD1, was not tested against the DNA. TRBV21-1 is recorded as a pseudogene. CDR3 length: 13 residues.

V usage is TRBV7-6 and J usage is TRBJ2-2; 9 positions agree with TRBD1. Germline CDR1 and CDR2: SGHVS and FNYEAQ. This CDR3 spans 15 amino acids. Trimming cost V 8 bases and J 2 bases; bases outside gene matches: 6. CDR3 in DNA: TGTGCCAGCTGGGGGGGACAGGGTAACACCGGGGAGCTGTTTTTT. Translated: CASWGGQGNTGELFF.

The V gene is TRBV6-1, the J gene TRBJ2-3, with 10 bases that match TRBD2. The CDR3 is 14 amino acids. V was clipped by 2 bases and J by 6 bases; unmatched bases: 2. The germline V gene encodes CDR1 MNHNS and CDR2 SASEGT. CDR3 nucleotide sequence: TGTGCCAGCAGTGAACTAGCGGGAGTGGATACGCAGTATTTT. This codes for CASSELAGVDTQYF.

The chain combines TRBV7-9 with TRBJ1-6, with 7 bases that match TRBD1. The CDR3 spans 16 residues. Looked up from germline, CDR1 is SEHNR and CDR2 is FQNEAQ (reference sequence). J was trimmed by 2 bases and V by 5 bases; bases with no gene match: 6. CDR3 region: CASSDGTDAYNSPLHF. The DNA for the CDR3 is TGTGCCAGCAGCGACGGGACAGACGCCTATAATTCACCCCTCCACTTT.

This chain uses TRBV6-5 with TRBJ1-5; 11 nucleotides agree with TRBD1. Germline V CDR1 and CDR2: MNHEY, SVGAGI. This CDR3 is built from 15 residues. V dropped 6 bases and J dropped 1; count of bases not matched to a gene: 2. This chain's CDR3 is CASRGDRGSNQPQHF. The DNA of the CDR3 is TGTGCCAGCAGAGGGGACAGGGGGAGCAATCAGCCCCAGCATTTT.

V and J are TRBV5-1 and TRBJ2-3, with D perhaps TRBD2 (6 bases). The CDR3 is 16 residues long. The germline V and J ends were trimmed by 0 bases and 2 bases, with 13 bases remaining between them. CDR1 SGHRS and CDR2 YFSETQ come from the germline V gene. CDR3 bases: TGCGCCAGCAGCTTGGAGGTCGGGGGAATCACAGATACGCAGTATTTT. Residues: CASSLEVGGITDTQYF. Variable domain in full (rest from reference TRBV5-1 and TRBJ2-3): KAGVTQTPRYLIKTRGQQVTLSCSPISGHRSVSWYQQTPGQGLQFLFEYFSETQRNKGNFPGRFSGRQFSNSRSEMNVSTLELGDSALYLCASSLEVGGITDTQYFGPGTRLTVL.

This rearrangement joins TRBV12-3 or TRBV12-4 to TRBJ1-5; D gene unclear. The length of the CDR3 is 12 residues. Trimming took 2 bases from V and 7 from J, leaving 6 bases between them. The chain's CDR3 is CASSLYRQPQHF. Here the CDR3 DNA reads TGTGCCAGCAGTTTATACCGGCAGCCCCAGCATTTT.

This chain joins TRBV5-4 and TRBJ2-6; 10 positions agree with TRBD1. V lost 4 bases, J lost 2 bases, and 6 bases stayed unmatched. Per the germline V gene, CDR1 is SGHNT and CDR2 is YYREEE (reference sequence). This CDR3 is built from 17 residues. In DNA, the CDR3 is TGTGCCAGCAGCCTCGGGACAGGGGTGGCTGGGGCCAACGTCCTGACTTTC. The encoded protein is CASSLGTGVAGANVLTF.

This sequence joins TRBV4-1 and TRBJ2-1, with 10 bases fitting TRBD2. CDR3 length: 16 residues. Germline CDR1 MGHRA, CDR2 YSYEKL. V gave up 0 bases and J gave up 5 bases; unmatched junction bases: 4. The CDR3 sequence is CASSQDQREGDNEQFF. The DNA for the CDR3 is TGCGCCAGCAGCCAAGATCAGCGGGAGGGCGACAATGAGCAGTTCTTC.

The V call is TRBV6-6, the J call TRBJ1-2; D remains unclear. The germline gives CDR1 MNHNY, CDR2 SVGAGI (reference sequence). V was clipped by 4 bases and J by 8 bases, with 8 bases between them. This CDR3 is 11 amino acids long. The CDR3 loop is CASSSEGGYTF. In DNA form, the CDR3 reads TGTGCCAGCAGTTCGGAGGGAGGCTACACCTTC.